These 5 T cell receptor beta chains originate from one sample sequenced in a study of T cell clones after liver transplantation. Generated by immunoSEQ multiplex PCR, the TCRdb table keeps only in-frame clones and is missing some. This table has roughly 19,000 clones, just under 80% appearing once. Material: CD8+ T cells from blood, obtained 54 months after liver transplant. The receptors were sampled from a human patient who received a liver transplant. Some T cells may trace back to the graft donor.

V and J are TRBV19 and TRBJ1-1; D is perhaps TRBD1 (5 bases). The length of the CDR3 is 14 residues. Germline CDR1 is LNHDA and CDR2 is SQIVND (reference sequence). The V end lost 7 bases, the J end lost 6 bases, and 18 bases lay between the germline ends. CDR3 nucleotide sequence: TGTGCCAGTAACTTTCGAGAGGGGCCCCCTGAAGCTTTCTTT. It encodes CASNFREGPPEAFF.

The chain recombines TRBV30 with TRBJ1-1; weak D call: TRBD1 (6 bases). This CDR3 is built from 14 residues. Deletions cut 4 bases from V and 4 bases from J, with 16 bases between. Looked up from germline, CDR1 is GTSNPN and CDR2 is SVGIG (reference sequence). CDR3 region: CAWISATGFTEAFF. The CDR3 DNA reads TGTGCCTGGATTTCGGCAACAGGGTTCACTGAAGCTTTCTTT.

This chain joins TRBV7-6 and TRBJ2-5, with TRBD2 matching 9 bases. V lost 6 bases, J lost 2 bases, and 7 bases stayed unmatched. Per germline, CDR1 SGHVS and CDR2 FNYEAQ. This CDR3 contains 15 residues. The CDR3 is CASSYSGGNQETQYF. Here the CDR3 DNA reads TGTGCCAGCAGTTATAGCGGGGGAAATCAAGAGACCCAGTACTTC.

The chain recombines TRBV7-9 with TRBJ2-3, with 13 bases aligning to TRBD2. Germline CDR1 is SEHNR and CDR2 is FQNEAQ (reference sequence). With V trimmed by 5 bases and J by 5 bases, 7 bases remained unmatched. The CDR3 totals 16 residues. This CDR3 reads CASSLLAGGPIDTQYF. CDR3 coding DNA: TGTGCCAGCAGCCTACTAGCGGGGGGGCCGATAGATACGCAGTATTTT.

This clone was counted a few times. The gene calls are TRBV10-3 and TRBJ1-2, with a weak D call TRBD1 (5 bases). V lost 4 bases and J lost 6, with 18 bases in between. The CDR3 is made up of 15 amino acids. Germline CDR1 and CDR2: ENHRY and SYGVKD. In DNA, the CDR3 is TGTGCCATCAGTGGTTCCTGGACAAATTCAGATGGCTACACCTTC. Translating gives CAISGSWTNSDGYTF.